One and the same sample provided the 19 T cell receptor beta chains below, sequenced in a study of metastatic and nonmetastatic thyroid tumors. Before thyroid surgery, none of the patients had received any treatment. TCRdb re-analyzed the PCR reads through MiXCR. The sample includes around 20,000 clones, approximately 32% of them seen just once. Sequenced sample: adjacent normal tissue. These receptors came from a female donor with papillary thyroid cancer or a benign thyroid nodule (not recorded which). Some clones in this sample may be carry-over from other donors' samples.

The chain is built from TRBV24-1 and TRBJ1-2, with TRBD1 as a possible D gene (5 bases). Trimming stripped 9 bases from V and 5 bases from J, with 18 bases between. Looked up from germline, CDR1 is KGHDR and CDR2 is SFDVKD. CDR3 length: 14 residues. The CDR3 protein is CATRGRREGYGYTF. DNA for the CDR3: TGTGCCACCCGCGGCCGCCGGGAGGGGTATGGCTACACCTTC.

This clone has more than one count but fewer than ten. The V gene is TRBV24-1, the J gene TRBJ2-7, with D uncertain. The CDR3 runs 16 residues. V lost 4 bases and J lost 2, with 17 bases in between. Germline CDR1 and CDR2: KGHDR and SFDVKD. CDR3 region: CATSDRVGGTTYEQYF. The CDR3, as DNA: TGTGCCACCAGTGACCGAGTAGGCGGTACTACCTACGAGCAGTACTTC.

There are a few counts of this clone. The rearrangement links TRBV6-1 to TRBJ2-7, with TRBD1 matching over 9 bases. CDR3 size: 16 residues. Germline loops: CDR1 MNHNS, CDR2 SASEGT. V trimming: 2 bases; J trimming: 3 bases; junction bases outside the gene matches: 8. The CDR3 loop reads CASSEYIRQGVYEQYF. As DNA, the CDR3 is TGTGCCAGCAGTGAATATATTCGACAGGGGGTCTACGAGCAGTACTTC.

The chain is built from TRBV4-1 and TRBJ2-7; D possibly matches TRBD1 or TRBD2 (5 bases each). CDR1 and CDR2 (germline): MGHRA, YSYEKL. This CDR3 spans 18 amino acids. Trimming took off 1 base at V and 1 base at J, with 20 bases between the two ends. The CDR3 DNA reads as TGCGCCAGCAGCCAAGCTCTGGCAGGGAGCATAAGATCCTACGAGCAGTACTTC. This codes for CASSQALAGSIRSYEQYF.

This clone came up many times. CDR3 region: CAWKGSGGGYTF. The CDR3 nucleotides are TGTGCCTGGAAGGGCTCAGGGGGAGGCTACACCTTC. This chain connects TRBV30 to TRBJ1-2; 7 bases fit TRBD1. CDR3 length equals 12 residues. V lost 4 bases and J lost 8; bases outside the gene matches: 7. The germline CDR1 and CDR2 sequences are GTSNPN and SVGIG (reference sequence). The full variable domain, completed using reference TRBV30 and TRBJ1-2, is SQTIHQWPATLVQPVGSPLSLECTVEGTSNPNLYWYRQAAGRGLQLLFYSVGIGQISSEVPQNLSASRPQDRQFILSSKKLLLSDSGFYLCAWKGSGGGYTFGSGTRLTVV.

This clone was counted a few times. V gene TRBV7-2 combines with J gene TRBJ1-2; the D is unclear. Germline values: CDR1 SGHTA, CDR2 FQGNSA. The CDR3 consists of 14 residues. Trimming stripped 1 base from V and 5 bases from J, with 11 bases between. The CDR3 protein is CASSLGAGGYGYTF. CDR3 in DNA: TGTGCCAGCAGCTTAGGGGCCGGCGGATATGGCTACACCTTC.

CDR3 sequence reads: CARQGLAGGKQYF. CDR3 sequence (DNA): TGTGCCCGACAGGGCCTAGCGGGAGGCAAGCAGTACTTC. V gene TRBV2 combines with J gene TRBJ2-7; 11 bases match TRBD2. Trimming cost V 11 bases and J 8 bases; bases outside gene matches: 11. Germline V lookup: CDR1 SNHLY, CDR2 FYNNEI. The CDR3 contains 13 residues.

This clone is labeled as medium-sized. The rearrangement uses TRBV6-5 and TRBJ2-3, with 10 nucleotides matching TRBD2. The trim removed 0 bases at V and 1 base at J, leaving 1 base unmatched. Germline CDR1 reads MNHEY; CDR2 reads SVGAGI. The CDR3 loop spans 16 amino acids. CDR3 sequence: CASSYSSGGGTDTQYF. DNA for the CDR3: TGTGCCAGCAGTTACTCCAGCGGGGGGGGCACAGATACGCAGTATTTT.

The J gene is TRBJ1-2, the V gene TRBV5-1; D perhaps matches TRBD1 (5 bases). The ends were cut back, 6 bases at V and 4 bases at J, with 19 bases in the middle. This CDR3 spans 15 amino acids. Per germline, CDR1 SGHRS and CDR2 YFSETQ. The CDR3 nucleotides read TGCGCCAGCAATGTGCAGGGCCCATCCCCCTATGGCTACACCTTC. Encoded protein: CASNVQGPSPYGYTF.

This clone was picked up a small number of times. The chain employs TRBV14 and TRBJ2-1; D is unresolved. Germline-derived CDR1 and CDR2 are SGHDN and FVKESK. Trimming shortened V by 4 bases and J by 6 bases, and 7 bases separated the two germline ends. The CDR3 extends over 12 amino acids. CDR3 region: CASSPPGNEQFF. The CDR3 DNA reads TGTGCCAGCAGCCCTCCAGGCAATGAGCAGTTCTTC.

The table lists this clone with a few counts. The rearrangement joins TRBV15 to TRBJ2-3, with 7 bases lining up with TRBD2. V shed 8 bases and J 5 bases; nucleotides not matched to a gene: 7. Germline V gives CDR1 LNHNV, CDR2 YYDKDF (reference sequence). The CDR3 consists of 13 residues. CDR3 nucleotides: TGTGCCACCGGAGCTAGCGGACAAGATACGCAGTATTTT. Its translation: CATGASGQDTQYF.

The chain links TRBV7-9 to TRBJ2-2; 9 bases agree with TRBD2. Germline CDR1 reads SEHNR; CDR2 reads FQNEAQ (reference sequence). This CDR3 has 14 amino acids. With 9 bases clipped from V and 3 bases from J, the junction kept 5 bases outside the gene matches. This chain's CDR3 is CASDSSGDTGELFF. The DNA of the CDR3 is TGTGCCAGTGACTCTAGCGGGGACACCGGGGAGCTGTTTTTT.

This clone was recorded only once. This chain connects TRBV20-1 to TRBJ1-2; 10 bases agree with TRBD1. Germline values: CDR1 DFQATT, CDR2 SNEGSKA (reference sequence). This CDR3 comprises 14 residues. J gave up 8 bases and V 0 bases, and 6 bases lay outside the gene matches. The CDR3 here is CSARDSGTGDGYTF. CDR3 nucleotide sequence: TGCAGTGCTAGAGATTCGGGGACAGGGGACGGCTACACCTTC.

This clone turned up a few times. The V call is TRBV24-1, the J call TRBJ2-7; D is undetermined. Germline V gene sequence: CDR1 KGHDR, CDR2 SFDVKD. V was shortened by 9 bases and J by 3 bases, with 8 bases between the two germline ends. The CDR3 is 11 amino acids. The CDR3 loop reads CATSWGYEQYF. The CDR3 DNA follows: TGTGCCACCTCGTGGGGCTACGAGCAGTACTTC.

This chain links TRBV7-6 with TRBJ1-5, with no clear D. V lost 2 bases and J 8 bases, leaving 13 bases between the germline ends. Germline lookup yields CDR1 SGHVS and CDR2 FNYEAQ. There are 14 residues in the CDR3. The CDR3 loop reads CASSLKQTNKPQHF. The DNA for the CDR3 is TGTGCCAGCAGCTTAAAACAGACGAATAAGCCCCAGCATTTT.

There are a few counts of this clone. This chain links TRBV6-1 with TRBJ2-1, with D uncertain. Germline V gives CDR1 MNHNS, CDR2 SASEGT. The CDR3 length is 12 residues. V lost 7 bases to trimming and J lost 8 bases, with 12 bases between them. In DNA, the CDR3 is TGTGCCAGCAAACGAGTAGAGTATGAGCAGTTCTTC. Translated, it gives CASKRVEYEQFF.

The chain joins TRBV12-5 to TRBJ2-5; D is unclear. The CDR3 length is 16 residues. V was shortened by 5 bases and J by 1 base, with 17 bases between the two germline ends. The germline gives CDR1 LGHNT, CDR2 FRNRAP. The CDR3 loop reads CASGTSAVFGQETQYF. The CDR3 nucleotides read TGTGCTAGTGGTACCAGCGCAGTGTTCGGCCAAGAGACCCAGTACTTC. The variable domain in full, with the rest retrieved from reference TRBV12-5 and TRBJ2-5, is DARVTQTPRHKVTEMGQEVTMRCQPILGHNTVFWYRQTMMQGLELLAYFRNRAPLDDSGMPKDRFSAEMPDATLATLKIQPSEPRDSAVYFCASGTSAVFGQETQYFGPGTRLLVL.

By share, this clone counts as medium-sized. The rearrangement joins TRBV27 to TRBJ2-3, with a weak D call TRBD1 (6 bases). Germline assignment: CDR1 MNHEY and CDR2 SMNVEV (reference sequence). With 4 bases removed from V and 10 bases from J, the gap between germline ends came to 15 bases. The CDR3 loop spans 13 amino acids. Here the CDR3 reads CASSSEQGIAQYF. CDR3 coding DNA: TGTGCCAGCAGTTCCGAACAGGGAATCGCGCAGTATTTT.

This clone was counted at least ten times. This sequence joins TRBV9 and TRBJ2-7, with 10 bases aligning to TRBD2. The CDR3 extends over 15 amino acids. V lost 3 bases and J lost 1; bases outside the gene matches: 4. Germline V gene data show CDR1 as SGDLS and CDR2 as YYNGEE. CDR3 amino acids: CASSGSTSGSYEQYF. The CDR3 DNA follows: TGTGCCAGCAGCGGGTCGACTAGCGGGTCCTACGAGCAGTACTTC.